The subject of this entry is one TCR beta chain. This clonotype was counted between two and nine times. The antigen it recognizes is unknown. Per-base qualities were not stored, and no clone one base away is much larger. Libraries of naive CD8 T cells were built from approximately 20,000 to 1,000,000 sorted cells, with 10%, 30% or 50% of the purified RNA used. Naive CD8 T cells were FACS-sorted as CD8+CD4-CCR7+CD45RA+ on a BD FACSAria II into RLT Plus buffer. Roughly 10 TCR copies' worth of Jurkat RNA were spiked into roughly 20,000-1,000,000 naive CD8 T cell samples to test detection sensitivity. CD8 T cells were enriched using RosetteSep CD8+ T Cell Enrichment Cocktail and Ficoll-Paque, and the enriched cells then underwent ACK red cell lysis. Preparation of the library involved PCR. Sequencing was performed on an Illumina HiSeq 4000. Preparation of bulk TCR libraries followed a previously described approach, with the TCR primers listed in Table S5. Purification of total RNA was performed with the Qiagen AllPrep DNA/RNA kit. Before analysis, reads from multiple sequencing runs of the same library were pooled. The original pipeline was this. Reads were retained only if their TCR constant sequence matched exactly, and those retained reads were trimmed to 150 nt and grouped according to their 12-nt molecular barcodes. Within each barcode group, reads were sub-clustered at a 15% Levenshtein threshold, and quality-weighted consensus sequences were built per RNA molecule. Non-functional sequences were excluded, and lower-count sequences lying one edit away from another sequence were also excluded. Based on fitting two negative binomial distributions, any barcode sub-cluster with under 20% of the maximum read count was discarded. The raw public data were reprocessed by TCRdb itself: fastp quality trimming at Q25, MiXCR clonotype calling, in-frame beta chains only. Records with the same CDR3 protein are collapsed into one entry carrying the most frequent genes and DNA. TCRdb assigned the V and J calls; the authors' analysis was not used. The sample contains around 480,000 distinct CDR3 sequences, 20% to 25% of them found a single time. The top ten clones comprise about 0.8% of the sample.

The data were taken from a study of molecular identifiers for immune sequencing clone quantification listed by TCRdb under 2018. Describing the broader study: For a replicate experiment, RNA from roughly 20,000 or 100,000 naive CD8 T cells was divided into five aliquots, of which four were sequenced. This methods study benchmarked molecular-identifier clustering-based TCR repertoire sequencing (MIDCIRS) and TCR RNA copy counting, using CD8 T cells to do so. General study outcomes and caveats: Roughly 3 recovered TCR RNA copies per cell were obtained by modeling, versus approximately 10 by digital PCR, implying a capture efficiency of 30% to 35%. When barcode sub-clustering was left out, chimeric consensus sequences inflated TCR diversity, with chimeras reaching as high as 47%. Spiked-in Jurkat TCR RNA equivalent to a single cell was reported to be detectable even among approximately 1 million naive CD8 T cells. Highly expanded clone sizes could be underestimated if identical TCR molecules share a barcode. The naive libraries included spiked-in Jurkat TCR RNA (fewer than eleven copies' worth), and this RNA is not part of the donor repertoire. In CMV-specific effector cells, over 99% of molecules were held by clones above 20 RNA copies, whereas under 1% of molecules were held by such clones in naive cells.

V gives up 4 bases and J gives up 0 bases, and the segment between their germline ends measures 20 bases. The CDR3 covers 18 residues, taking in both the cysteine and the phenylalanine. Only CDR3 DNA is held: 54 bases, read in frame from base 1. The CDR1 and CDR2 encoded by the germline V gene (reference sequence) are MNHEY and SMNVEV. The receptor's source is a human donor in good health. Some libraries in this study had Jurkat cell RNA spiked in. Recombination linked TRBV27 to TRBJ2-3, with no D gene named confidently. Sequenced: naive CD8+ T cells from blood, with Jurkat cell RNA spiked in. The cell subset or site tag for this specimen amounts to: FACS-sorted CD8+CD4-CCR7+CD45RA+ naive T cells. In nucleotides, the sequence is TGTGCCAGCAGTTCTTTATCCGTTCCCGGGCTTAGCACAGATACGCAGTATTTT. This gives the protein CASSSLSVPGLSTDTQYF.